A few counts support the clone carrying this T cell receptor (beta chain). The antigen is unknown. The sequenced template was RNA, covering the TCR beta CDR3 region. In the first round, RT-PCR was carried out with HTBI primers, and a multiplex PCR formed the second round. TCRdb itself ran the multiplex PCR reads through MiXCR, one entry per CDR3 protein. The data show roughly 400,000 distinct CDR3 sequences, approximately 18% seen once. This entry comes from a study of Graves' ophthalmopathy and Graves' hyperthyroidism. Regarding the study as a whole: Separation of ophthalmopathy from stable hyperthyroidism was achieved by a 13-signature model, at approximately 87% sensitivity and approximately 84% specificity.

By definition, stable hyperthyroidism involved no ophthalmopathy within 18 months of follow-up. It was on clinical symptoms, serum thyroxine, TRAb, thyroid ultrasound and orbital computed tomography that diagnosis relied. The source material was peripheral blood. The TCR originated in an adult woman with stable Graves' hyperthyroidism.

The CDR3 loop is CASSSRDTQYF. The CDR3 coding sequence is TGTGCCAGCAGCTCACGAGATACGCAGTATTTT. The V call is TRBV7-2, the J call TRBJ2-3; D is unresolved. V was pared by 4 bases and J by 5 bases, with 4 bases between. From germline, CDR1 is SGHTA and CDR2 FQGNSA. This CDR3 region has 11 residues.